The entry below gives a single T cell receptor beta chain sequence along with its context. Its antigen is unknown. These data are taken from a study of cytomegalovirus exposure and HLA in healthy donors. Points from the study as a whole: In vitro checks showed that a few CMV-associated chains really do target CMV antigens. According to the study, about 180 TCR beta chains were cytomegalovirus-associated.

The method was immunoSEQ multiplex PCR; TCRdb's version includes in-frame clones alone and lacks a portion of them. The sample shows 130,000 or so clones, 89% of them seen only once. The donors were part of the validation cohort, which consisted of roughly 110 subjects and was separate from the first cohort of about 720 subjects. The source of this sequence is a young man in good health and CMV-seronegative. Sequencing input: PBMCs.

CDR3 sequence (DNA): TGTGCCAGCAGTTACGACAGAAAGAACACTGAAGCTTTCTTT. It encodes CASSYDRKNTEAFF. The rearrangement joins TRBV6-5 to TRBJ1-1; D possibly corresponds to TRBD1 (5 bases). V dropped 2 bases and J dropped 1 base, with 8 bases sitting between them. CDR1 and CDR2 (germline): MNHEY, SVGAGI. This CDR3 spans 14 amino acids.